This TCR beta chain was captured in a study of T cell repertoires in ileal Crohn's disease. Data came from immunoSEQ multiplex PCR; TCRdb stores just in-frame clones and leaves some out. The sample gives fewer than 10,000 clones, approximately 80% of which show up once; around 13% is in the top ten. The germline V gene has CDR1 SGDLS and CDR2 YYNGEE. The CDR3 contains 14 residues. With 1 base removed from V and 2 bases from J, the gap between germline ends came to 10 bases. The sequencing sample was made of ileal tissue. The chain uses TRBV9 and TRBJ2-7; D may be TRBD1 (6 bases). The clonotype was recovered from an adult with Crohn's disease. CDR3 sequence reads: CASSVTGQTYEQYF. DNA for the CDR3: TGTGCCAGCAGCGTAACCGGACAGACCTACGAGCAGTACTTC.